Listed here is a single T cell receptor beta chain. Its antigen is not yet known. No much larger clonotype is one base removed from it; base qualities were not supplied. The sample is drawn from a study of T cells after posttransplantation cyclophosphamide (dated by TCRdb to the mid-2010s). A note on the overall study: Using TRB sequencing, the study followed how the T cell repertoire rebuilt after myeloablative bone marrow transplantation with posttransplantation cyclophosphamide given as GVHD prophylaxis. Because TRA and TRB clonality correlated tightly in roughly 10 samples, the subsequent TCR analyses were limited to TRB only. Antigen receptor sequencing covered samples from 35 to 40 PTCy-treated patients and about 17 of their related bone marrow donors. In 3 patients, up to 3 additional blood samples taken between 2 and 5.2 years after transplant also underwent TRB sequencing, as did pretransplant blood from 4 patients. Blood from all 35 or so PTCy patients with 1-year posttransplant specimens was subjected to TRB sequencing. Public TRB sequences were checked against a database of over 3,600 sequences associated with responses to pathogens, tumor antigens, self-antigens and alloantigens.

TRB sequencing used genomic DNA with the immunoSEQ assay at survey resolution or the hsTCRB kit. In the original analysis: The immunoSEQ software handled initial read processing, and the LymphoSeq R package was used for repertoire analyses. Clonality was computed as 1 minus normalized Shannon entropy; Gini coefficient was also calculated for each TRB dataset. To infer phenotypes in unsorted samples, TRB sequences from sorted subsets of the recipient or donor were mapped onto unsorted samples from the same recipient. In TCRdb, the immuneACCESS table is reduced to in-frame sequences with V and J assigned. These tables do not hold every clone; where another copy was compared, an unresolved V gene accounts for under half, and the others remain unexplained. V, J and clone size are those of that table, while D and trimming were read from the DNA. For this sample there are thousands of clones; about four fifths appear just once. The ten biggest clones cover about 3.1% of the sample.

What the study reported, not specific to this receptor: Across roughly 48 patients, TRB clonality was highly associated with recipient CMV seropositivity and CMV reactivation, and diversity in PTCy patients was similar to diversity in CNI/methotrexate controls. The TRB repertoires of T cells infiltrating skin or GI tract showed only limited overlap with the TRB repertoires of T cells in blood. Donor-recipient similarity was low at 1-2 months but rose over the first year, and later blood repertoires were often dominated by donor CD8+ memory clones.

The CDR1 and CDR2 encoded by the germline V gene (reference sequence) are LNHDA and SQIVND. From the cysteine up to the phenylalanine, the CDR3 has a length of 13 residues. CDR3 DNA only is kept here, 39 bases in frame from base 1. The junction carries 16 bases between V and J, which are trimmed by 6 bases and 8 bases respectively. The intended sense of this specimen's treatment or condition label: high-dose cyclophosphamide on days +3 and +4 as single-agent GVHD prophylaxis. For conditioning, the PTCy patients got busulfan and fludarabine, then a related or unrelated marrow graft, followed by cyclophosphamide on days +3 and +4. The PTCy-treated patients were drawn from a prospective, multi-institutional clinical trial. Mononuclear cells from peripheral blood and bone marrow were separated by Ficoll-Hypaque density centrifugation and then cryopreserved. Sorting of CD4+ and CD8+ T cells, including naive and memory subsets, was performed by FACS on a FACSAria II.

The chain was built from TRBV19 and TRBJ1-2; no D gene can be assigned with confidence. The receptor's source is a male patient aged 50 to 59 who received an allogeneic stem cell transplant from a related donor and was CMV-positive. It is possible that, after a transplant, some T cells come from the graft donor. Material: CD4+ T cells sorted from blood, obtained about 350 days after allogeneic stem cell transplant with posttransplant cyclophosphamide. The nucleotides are TGTGCCAGTAGGCAGGCTCAAATCTACGGCTACACCTTC. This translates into CASRQAQIYGYTF.